This T cell receptor (beta chain) was documented in a study of blood T cell repertoires in COVID-19. On the study more broadly: Sources were T cells, B-cell-depleted T cells, or PBMCs; the material itself was cDNA or gDNA.

Method: immunoSEQ multiplex PCR; TCRdb's copy keeps in-frame clones and lacks some. The sample contains about 270,000 clones, approximately 89% of which appear only once. Germline CDR1 reads KGHDR; CDR2 reads SFDVKD. Trimming took 5 bases from V and 0 from J, leaving 12 bases between them. There are 16 residues in the CDR3. Allocation to cohorts depended on clinical history reported by the participants. Participants in the exposed group had met a COVID-19 case in the 2 weeks before joining the study. This clonotype was obtained from a man aged 35-49 years who had been exposed to COVID-19. The sequenced sample consisted of PBMCs or T cells enriched from blood (not recorded which). This chain connects TRBV24-1 to TRBJ2-2; possible D gene TRBD2, 6 bases. The CDR3 DNA reads TGTGCCACCAGTGGCGATACGGGGGCGAACACCGGGGAGCTGTTTTTT. The encoded protein is CATSGDTGANTGELFF.